This TCR beta chain appears in the sequencing data of a study of T cell responses to AZD1222 COVID-19 vaccine. Germline values: CDR1 KGHSH, CDR2 LQKENI. This CDR3 spans 14 amino acids. Trimming shortened V by 3 bases and J by 2 bases, and 10 bases separated the two germline ends. Assay: immunoSEQ multiplex PCR; the TCRdb copy retains only in-frame clones and omits some. Of about 150,000 clones detected, about nine tenths appear once; the ten largest clones hold 15% to 20%. With respect to this clone: Its target is not known.

Findings and caveats of the study: A reported finding is that nearly half of spike-specific TCRs target unmutated variant regions.

The chain recombines TRBV18 with TRBJ2-5; no clear D. Sequenced material: peripheral blood, taken on day 0 of AZD1222 vaccination. The sequence was collected from an adult in good health. The CDR3, as DNA: TGTGCCAGCTCACCGGCTAGTCGGCAAGAGACCCAGTACTTC. Translation: CASSPASRQETQYF.